This T cell receptor (beta chain) originates from a study of blood T cell repertoires in COVID-19. Background on the study: Specimens from acute and convalescent COVID-19 originated in the United States, Italy and Spain. Sample material is recorded as cDNA or gDNA derived from T cells, B-cell-depleted T cells, or PBMCs.

After removal of 7 bases from V and 5 bases from J, the junction contained 9 bases not matched to a gene. The CDR3 has 15 residues. The germline gives CDR1 LNHDA, CDR2 SQIVND (reference sequence). In the study's own analysis: Estimation of nucleated cell counts was performed using reference gene primer amplification. The protocol was immunoSEQ multiplex PCR, while the TCRdb copy is restricted to in-frame clones and leaves out a portion. D and trimming come from the DNA, and the V and J calls and clone size come from that table. Of 250,000 to 300,000 clones listed, roughly 90% are singletons. Seattle's cohort entered during active infection and was followed longitudinally.

The sequence came from a woman aged 25 to 45 with COVID-19, enrolled during active disease. Material for sequencing was peripheral blood. The rearrangement joins TRBV19 to TRBJ2-2; 8 bases are a match to TRBD2. CDR3: CASTSIGGGTGELFF. The CDR3, as DNA: TGTGCCAGTACCTCTATAGGCGGGGGGACCGGGGAGCTGTTTTTT.